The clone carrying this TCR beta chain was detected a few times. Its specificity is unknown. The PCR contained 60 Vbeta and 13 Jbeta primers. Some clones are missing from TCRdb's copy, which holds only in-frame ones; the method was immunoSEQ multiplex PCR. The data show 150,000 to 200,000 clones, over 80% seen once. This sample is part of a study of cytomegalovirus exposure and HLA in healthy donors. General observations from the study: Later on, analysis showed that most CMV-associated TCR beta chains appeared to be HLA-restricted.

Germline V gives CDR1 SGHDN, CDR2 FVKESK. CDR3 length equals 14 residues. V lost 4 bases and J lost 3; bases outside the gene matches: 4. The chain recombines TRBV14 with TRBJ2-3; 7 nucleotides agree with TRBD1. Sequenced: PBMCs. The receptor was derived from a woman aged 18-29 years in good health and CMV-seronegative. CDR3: CASSPGQITDTQYF. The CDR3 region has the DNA TGTGCCAGCAGCCCGGGACAGATAACAGATACGCAGTATTTT.